This is a list of T cell receptor beta chains from one sample in a study of control samples from healthy donors and cancer patients. Profiled with immunoSEQ multiplex PCR; TCRdb holds only in-frame clones, not every one. The top ten hold around 13% of the sample, which has roughly 160,000 clones, approximately 94% seen once. The sample comprised PBMCs. The receptors were sampled from a man aged 60 to 69 with colorectal cancer. Both conserved end residues are part of each CDR3. D genes are given only for firm matches. The size field is filled for only some rows; it gives once, few, many or a size class.

clone_size	d_call	j_call	v_call	cdr3_nt	cdr3_aa
.	TRBD1	TRBJ1-2	TRBV6-6	TGTGCCAGCACCCCATTGGGACAGCTCTATGGCTACACCTTC	CASTPLGQLYGYTF
.	.	TRBJ2-7	TRBV4-2	TGTGCCAGCAGCCAGGACAGAGAGGACTACGAGCAGTACTTC	CASSQDREDYEQYF
.	TRBD1	TRBJ1-2	TRBV19	TGTGCCAGTAGTATTACAGGGGGAATCTATGGCTACACCTTC	CASSITGGIYGYTF
.	TRBD1	TRBJ2-6	TRBV5-1	TGCGCCAGCAGCGGTGGACAGGGGACTCGGTACTCTGGGGCCAACGTCCTGACTTTC	CASSGGQGTRYSGANVLTF
.	TRBD1	TRBJ1-5	TRBV18	TGTGCCAGCTCACCACGCGGACAGGGCAATCAGCCCCAGCATTTT	CASSPRGQGNQPQHF
.	.	TRBJ1-5	TRBV24-1	TGTGCCACCAGTGATAGGGGAGGGGCTGGCCAGCCCCAGCATTTT	CATSDRGGAGQPQHF
once	TRBD1	TRBJ1-4	TRBV27	TGTGCCAGAACCCAGGGGGCCGATGAAAAACTGTTTTTT	CARTQGADEKLFF
.	.	TRBJ2-1	TRBV11-2	TGTGCCAGCAGCTTAGCTCGCGGGTTTAGCAATGAGCAGTTCTTC	CASSLARGFSNEQFF
once	TRBD1	TRBJ2-4	TRBV6-2/TRBV6-3	TGTGCCAGCAGTTCCACCGGACAGGGGAAGTTTCGGCAAAACATTCAGTACTTC	CASSSTGQGKFRQNIQYF
.	.	TRBJ2-2	TRBV9	TGTGCCAGCAGCGTAGGTTTGGGAAAGGGACCCAACACCGGGGAGCTGTTTTTT	CASSVGLGKGPNTGELFF
once	TRBD1	TRBJ1-4	TRBV7-2	TGTGCCAGCAGCTTAGACAGGGGGACAAATCAAAAACTGTTTTTT	CASSLDRGTNQKLFF
.	.	TRBJ1-2	TRBV29-1	TGCAGCGTTCTGGCAAGGCTGGATGGCTACACCTTC	CSVLARLDGYTF
.	.	TRBJ1-2	TRBV28	TGTGCCAGCAGTTTCCCCGGCTGGGGCTACACCTTC	CASSFPGWGYTF
.	.	TRBJ1-2	TRBV18	TGTGCCAGCTCCTTGTTGACGGGGGATTATGGCTACACCTTC	CASSLLTGDYGYTF
once	TRBD1	TRBJ2-7	TRBV5-1	TGCGCCAGCAGTCCGACAGGGAATTCCTACGAGCAGTACTTC	CASSPTGNSYEQYF
.	TRBD2	TRBJ2-5	TRBV29-1	TGCAGCGTTCCCCCGAGGGAGGGGCCGGGGACCCAGTACTTC	CSVPPREGPGTQYF
.	TRBD1	TRBJ1-5	TRBV14	TGTGCCAGCAGCCAAAGAGTACCGAGACAGGGCCTGAGGAATGGCAATCAGCCCCAGCATTTT	CASSQRVPRQGLRNGNQPQHF
.	.	TRBJ1-2	TRBV18	TGTGCCAGCTCACCCATTACAGGAGAGGATGGCTACACCTTC	CASSPITGEDGYTF
.	TRBD1	TRBJ1-5	TRBV7-2	TGTGCCAGCAGCCTCCTGGGACAGGATAGCAATCAGCCCCAGCATTTT	CASSLLGQDSNQPQHF
.	TRBD1	TRBJ2-7	TRBV5-1	TGCGCCAGCAGCGACGGGGGTGGACAGGGAGGCGAGCAGTACTTC	CASSDGGGQGGEQYF
.	TRBD1	TRBJ1-2	TRBV9	TGTGCCAGCAGCGTTGGCTATGGGACAGGTGCCTATGGCTACACCTTC	CASSVGYGTGAYGYTF
.	TRBD1	TRBJ2-7	TRBV5-1	TGCGCCAGCAGCTTCGGCAGGGGGACGTACGAGCAGTACTTC	CASSFGRGTYEQYF
.	.	TRBJ2-2	TRBV11-2	TGTGCCAGCAGCCATCAGAGCGGGGAGCTGTTTTTT	CASSHQSGELFF
.	.	TRBJ1-2	TRBV30	TGTGCCTGGAGTTTACCAGGCCATGGCTACACCTTC	CAWSLPGHGYTF
.	.	TRBJ1-5	TRBV30	TGTGCCTGGAGTCCGGGGGGAGGAAATCAGCCCCAGCATTTT	CAWSPGGGNQPQHF
.	TRBD1	TRBJ1-1	TRBV30	TGTGCCTGGATTTGGGGGACAGCTGAAGCTTTCTTT	CAWIWGTAEAFF
.	.	TRBJ2-4	TRBV18	TGTGCCAGCTCAACAAGTGGGGGGGGCAAGGACATTCAGTACTTC	CASSTSGGGKDIQYF
.	.	TRBJ1-1	TRBV30	TGTGCCTGGAGGGGGCAGTGGTACACTGAAGCTTTCTTT	CAWRGQWYTEAFF
.	TRBD1	TRBJ2-7	TRBV6-5	TGTGCCAGCTCCAGACAGGGGGGTGAGCAGTACTTC	CASSRQGGEQYF
.	.	TRBJ2-3	TRBV6-4	TGTGCCAGCAGCCCCTTTCTCACAGATACGCAGTATTTT	CASSPFLTDTQYF
.	.	TRBJ2-3	TRBV30	TGTGCCTGGAACCCGGGGGGCCTCACAGATACGCAGTATTTT	CAWNPGGLTDTQYF
.	.	TRBJ1-1	TRBV2	TGTGCCAGCATGGCCAGCTACTACACTGAAGCTTTCTTT	CASMASYYTEAFF
once	TRBD1	TRBJ1-4	TRBV6-5	TGTGCCAGCAGTCGGGACAGACGGAATGAAAAACTGTTTTTT	CASSRDRRNEKLFF
.	TRBD1	TRBJ1-2	TRBV6-5	TGTGCCAGCAGCGACTTCGGGACAGCTAATGGCTACACCTTC	CASSDFGTANGYTF
.	.	TRBJ2-2	TRBV12-3/TRBV12-4	TGTGCCAGCAGTTTAACAGGCACCGGGGAGCTGTTTTTT	CASSLTGTGELFF
.	.	TRBJ2-1	TRBV5-8	TGTGCCAGCAGCTTGGCTAGGGGGGCTGTAGTGAGTGAGCAGTTCTTC	CASSLARGAVVSEQFF
.	.	TRBJ1-3	TRBV6-5	TGTGCCAGCATTAGTTATGGGGGAAACACCATATATTTT	CASISYGGNTIYF
.	.	TRBJ2-7	TRBV5-1	TGCGCCAGCAGGGTTTCCTACCTAACCTACGAGCAGTACTTC	CASRVSYLTYEQYF
.	TRBD1	TRBJ2-5	TRBV19	TGTGCCAGTAGTCTATCGGACAGGGCCGCAGAGACCCAGTACTTC	CASSLSDRAAETQYF
.	.	TRBJ2-7	TRBV5-1	TGCGCCAGCAGCTGGGACGTGGGTACAGGGATCACGAGCTACTACGAGCAGTACTTC	CASSWDVGTGITSYYEQYF
once	TRBD2	TRBJ2-3	TRBV5-1	TGCGCCAGCAGCCAGGGACTAGCGGGGGGGCAGGCAGATACGCAGTATTTT	CASSQGLAGGQADTQYF